This TCR beta chain comes out of a study of a mutant IDH1 vaccine in newly diagnosed glioma. About the study: Eight vaccine doses were administered to patients at weeks 1, 3, 5, 7, 11, 15, 19 and 23. Receipt of radiotherapy, temozolomide, or both preceded the study, and most received both.

Sequencing used immunoSEQ multiplex PCR; TCRdb keeps in-frame clones, though not all of them. The table records around 50,000 clones, more than 70% of them present only once. Details on this clone: The antigen remains unidentified.

CDR1 and CDR2 (germline): KGHSH, LQKENI. The length of the CDR3 is 13 residues. V shed 3 bases and J shed 4 bases, with 7 bases lying between them. Specified time point: week 5, during vaccination. Topical imiquimod was applied with each vaccine dose, which held 300 ug of mutant IDH1 20-mer peptide. The genes are TRBV18 and TRBJ1-3, with D possibly being TRBD1 (6 bases). This sample comprised PBMCs, obtained from a glioma patient whose treatment included an IDH1 peptide vaccine. The sequence was obtained from a man aged 50 to 60 with glioma. In DNA, the CDR3 is TGTGCCAGCTCACCGGACAGAGGAAACACCATATATTTT. The encoded protein is CASSPDRGNTIYF.